This is a list of T cell receptor beta chains from one sample in a study of shared clonotypes between healthy human individuals. This table comes from immunoSEQ multiplex PCR, and its TCRdb copy is limited to in-frame clones, with some not included. The repertoire consists of approximately 530,000 clones, with approximately 95% occurring once and the leading ten covering 0.05% to 0.07%. Sequenced material: naive CD4+ T cells sorted from blood. All receptors come from a woman aged 25 to 39 in good health. Each CDR3 is given with its conserved first and last residue. D genes are given only for firm matches. Some rows have no size entry. The others give once, few or many, or a class for an expanded clone.

CASSPQNGVGGNEQFF	TGTGCCAGCTCACCACAGAACGGAGTGGGTGGCAATGAGCAGTTCTTC	TRBJ2-1	TRBV18	-	once
CASRAPGGLGTEAFF	TGTGCCAGCCGAGCCCCGGGGGGCTTGGGCACTGAAGCTTTCTTT	TRBJ1-1	TRBV6-5	-	-
CASSPPARGPDTQYF	TGTGCCAGCTCACCACCGGCCCGGGGCCCAGATACGCAGTATTTT	TRBJ2-3	TRBV18	-	-
CASSYGGGSDYEQYF	TGTGCCAGCAGCTATGGTGGGGGGTCGGACTACGAGCAGTACTTC	TRBJ2-7	TRBV11-2	-	-
CASSGVGKYEQYF	TGCGCCAGCAGTGGCGTCGGGAAATACGAGCAGTACTTC	TRBJ2-7	TRBV5-1	-	-
CASNHRDRGRGVKTQYF	TGTGCCAGCAATCACCGGGACAGGGGGCGCGGGGTAAAGACCCAGTACTTC	TRBJ2-5	TRBV28	TRBD1	-
CASRSSGRAYEQYF	TGTGCCAGCAGATCTAGCGGTCGAGCCTACGAGCAGTACTTC	TRBJ2-7	TRBV6-1	TRBD2	-
CASSVGGPGNTIYF	TGTGCCAGCAGCGTAGGGGGGCCTGGAAACACCATATATTTT	TRBJ1-3	TRBV9	-	-
CASSLPHYNEQFF	TGTGCCAGCAGTTTACCGCACTACAATGAGCAGTTCTTC	TRBJ2-1	TRBV28	-	-
CASSLTGPSSQETQYF	TGTGCCAGCTCACTCACCGGACCCTCATCCCAAGAGACCCAGTACTTC	TRBJ2-5	TRBV18	-	-
CASSSGTSGETQYF	TGTGCCAGCAGCTCAGGCACTAGCGGTGAGACCCAGTACTTC	TRBJ2-5	TRBV7-9	TRBD2	once
CASISDRGGLAETEGTGELFF	TGTGCCAGCATCTCCGATCGCGGGGGACTAGCGGAAACCGAAGGCACCGGGGAGCTGTTTTTT	TRBJ2-2	TRBV28	TRBD2	-
CASSTQGARYEQYF	TGCGCCAGCAGCACACAGGGGGCTAGGTACGAGCAGTACTTC	TRBJ2-7	TRBV5-1	TRBD1	-
CASREEVVKLFF	TGTGCCAGCAGAGAAGAGGTAGTTAAACTGTTTTTT	TRBJ1-4	TRBV2	-	-